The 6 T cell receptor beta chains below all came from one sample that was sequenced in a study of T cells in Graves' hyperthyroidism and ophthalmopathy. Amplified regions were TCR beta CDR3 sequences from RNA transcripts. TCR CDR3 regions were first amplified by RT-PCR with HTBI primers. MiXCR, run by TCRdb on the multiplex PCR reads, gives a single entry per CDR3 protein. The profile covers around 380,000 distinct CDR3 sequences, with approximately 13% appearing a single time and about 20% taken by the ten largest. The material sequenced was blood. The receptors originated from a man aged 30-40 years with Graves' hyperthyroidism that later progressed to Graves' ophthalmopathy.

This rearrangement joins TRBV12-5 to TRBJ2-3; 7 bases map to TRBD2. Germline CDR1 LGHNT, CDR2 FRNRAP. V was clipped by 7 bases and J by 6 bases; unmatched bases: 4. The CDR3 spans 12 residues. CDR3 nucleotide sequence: TGTGCTAGTGCCCTCGGGGGGGATACGCAGTATTTT. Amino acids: CASALGGDTQYF.

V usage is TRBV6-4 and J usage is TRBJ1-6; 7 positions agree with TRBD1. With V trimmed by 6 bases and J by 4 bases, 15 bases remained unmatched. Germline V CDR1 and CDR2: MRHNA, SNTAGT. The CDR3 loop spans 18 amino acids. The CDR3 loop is CASRLDRARRAYNSPLHF. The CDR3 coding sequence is TGTGCCAGCAGATTAGACAGGGCAAGGCGCGCGTATAATTCACCCCTCCACTTT.

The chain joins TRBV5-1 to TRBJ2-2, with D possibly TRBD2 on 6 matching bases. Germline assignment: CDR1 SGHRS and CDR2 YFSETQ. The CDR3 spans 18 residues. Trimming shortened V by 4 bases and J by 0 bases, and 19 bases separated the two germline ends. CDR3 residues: CASSALPGESPNTGELFF. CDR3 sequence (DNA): TGCGCCAGCAGCGCCCTCCCGGGAGAGAGCCCGAACACCGGGGAGCTGTTTTTT. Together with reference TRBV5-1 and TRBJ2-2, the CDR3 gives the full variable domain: KAGVTQTPRYLIKTRGQQVTLSCSPISGHRSVSWYQQTPGQGLQFLFEYFSETQRNKGNFPGRFSGRQFSNSRSEMNVSTLELGDSALYLCASSALPGESPNTGELFFGEGSRLTVL.

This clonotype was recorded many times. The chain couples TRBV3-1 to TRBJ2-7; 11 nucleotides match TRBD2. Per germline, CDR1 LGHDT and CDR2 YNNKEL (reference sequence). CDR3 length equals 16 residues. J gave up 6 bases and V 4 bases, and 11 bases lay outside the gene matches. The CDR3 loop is CASSPDGLAGGFEQYF. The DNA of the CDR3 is TGTGCCAGCAGCCCCGACGGGCTAGCGGGGGGTTTCGAGCAGTACTTC.

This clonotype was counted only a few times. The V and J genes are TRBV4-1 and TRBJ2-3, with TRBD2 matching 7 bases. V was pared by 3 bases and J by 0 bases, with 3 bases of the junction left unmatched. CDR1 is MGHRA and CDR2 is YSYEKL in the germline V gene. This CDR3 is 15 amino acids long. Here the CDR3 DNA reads TGCGCCAGCAGCCAGCCGGGACTAAGCACAGATACGCAGTATTTT. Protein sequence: CASSQPGLSTDTQYF.

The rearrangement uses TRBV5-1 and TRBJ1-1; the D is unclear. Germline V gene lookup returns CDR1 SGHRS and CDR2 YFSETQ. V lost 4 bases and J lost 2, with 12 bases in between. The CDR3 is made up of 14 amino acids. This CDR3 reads CASSGGRLNTEAFF. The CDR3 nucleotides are TGCGCCAGCAGCGGTGGACGGCTAAACACTGAAGCTTTCTTT.